The T cell receptor (beta chain) described here comes from a study of blood T cells in healthy people across ages. V lost 2 bases, J lost 0 bases, and 10 bases stayed unmatched. Germline V gives CDR1 DFQATT, CDR2 SNEGSKA (reference sequence). The CDR3 length is 17 residues. Using a J-beta primer mix together with a sample-barcoded 5' primer, a second PCR was run for about 6 to 11 cycles. Each cDNA molecule was tagged by a template-switch adaptor with 12 random nucleotides. TCRdb analysed the 5' RACE reads with MiXCR anew, one entry per CDR3 protein. Seen here are fewer than 700,000 distinct CDR3 sequences, over 40% observed once, and the top ten hold 30%.

This sequence was found in an older man in good health. The chain recombines TRBV20-1 with TRBJ2-4, with TRBD1 matching 7 bases. Sequencing used blood. CDR3 sequence: CSARPPTGDVAKNIQYF. The CDR3 DNA reads as TGCAGTGCTAGACCCCCTACAGGGGACGTAGCCAAAAACATTCAGTACTTC.